This section outlines one T cell receptor (beta chain) sequence together with its context. Antigen: not known. This table comes from immunoSEQ multiplex PCR, and its TCRdb copy is limited to in-frame clones, with some not included. The sample contains roughly 5,000 clones, roughly two thirds of which appear only once. This CDR3 spans 15 amino acids. Germline assignment: CDR1 ENHRY and CDR2 SYGVKD. V lost 3 bases and J lost 6; bases outside the gene matches: 4. The data stem from a study of early stage breast cancer tumors. Study-level information: Among about twelve ER+/PR+/HER2- tumors, eight were ductal, four lobular. Samples were sequenced at 7.5 to 10-fold average coverage.

Notes on the study in general: Tumors had approximately 2.5-fold higher T cell density than normal breast.

This receptor was identified in a person between 60 and 70 years old with breast cancer. Material: breast tumor tissue. The V gene is TRBV10-3, the J gene TRBJ2-1, with TRBD2 matching 11 bases. CDR3 in amino acids: CAISELAGALNEQFF. DNA of the CDR3: TGTGCCATCAGTGAACTAGCGGGGGCCCTCAATGAGCAGTTCTTC.